This T cell receptor (beta chain) originates from a study of tumor-infiltrating lymphocytes in primary liver carcinoma. In regard to this clonotype: What it binds is not known.

This CDR3 contains 17 residues. Per germline, CDR1 SGHAT and CDR2 FQNNGV. Unsorted bulk tissue of roughly 18-32 mg yielded co-extracted RNA and DNA. Samples were taken from five separate regions of every tumor. More than 80% viable tumor cells made up every tumor sample. Study-wide results and limits: Tumor-adjacent and tumor-blood pairs shared a smaller degree of overlap than tumor region pairs.

TCR beta cDNA was reverse-transcribed from roughly 520 ng of total RNA. The reaction used a constant-region primer and ProtoScript II reverse transcriptase. Slightly modified ARM-PCR with three nested multiplex PCR rounds yielded TCR beta libraries. Amplification in the first two PCR rounds was performed using TRBV1-TRBV30 forward primers and a C-beta reverse primer for approximately 10 cycles each. TCRdb recomputed calls from the multiplex PCR reads with MiXCR, one row per CDR3 protein. This table has about 99,000 distinct CDR3 sequences, around two thirds appearing once. The J gene is TRBJ2-1, the V gene TRBV11-2; 10 nucleotides match TRBD2. This TCR came from a woman in her sixties or seventies with primary liver carcinoma and hepatitis B virus infection. Sample: liver tumor tissue from sampling region 5. As for subset: tumor region T5, tumor centre. CDR3 coding DNA: TGTGTCAGTAGCTTAACTCCCGGGACTAGCGTACACAATGAGCAGTTCTTC. This sequence encodes CVSSLTPGTSVHNEQFF.